This entry concerns a single TCR beta chain. This sample is part of a study of blood T cell repertoires in COVID-19. Study-level background: There were acute and convalescent COVID-19 samples, and they came from the United States, Italy and Spain. Sample material is recorded as cDNA or gDNA derived from T cells, B-cell-depleted T cells, or PBMCs.

In germline, CDR1 is MNHNS, CDR2 SASEGT. V dropped 3 bases and J dropped 5; count of bases not matched to a gene: 4. The CDR3 has 15 residues. TCRdb keeps only in-frame clones here, not all; method: immunoSEQ multiplex PCR. The table records some 90,000 clones, over 75% of them present only once. This clonotype was sampled from a man between 60 and 70 years old with acute or convalescent COVID-19. Sequencing was performed on peripheral blood. The chain carries TRBV6-1 and TRBJ1-1; 12 nucleotides line up with TRBD1. CDR3 loop: CASSDPGQGATEAFF. CDR3 nucleotides: TGTGCCAGCAGTGACCCGGGACAGGGGGCGACTGAAGCTTTCTTT.